The 7 T cell receptor beta chains below come from one sample, sequenced in a study of low-dose radiotherapy and immunotherapy resistance in tumors. Regarding time point: before trial treatment. Priming of first-strand cDNA relied on TRAV- and TRBV-specific primers (covering alpha and beta chains). The PCR that amplified TCRs ran for roughly 20 cycles, relying on a constant-region primer and a V-primer adapter. TCRdb re-called the reads through MiXCR, storing one row per CDR3 protein. The data contain about 64,000 distinct CDR3 sequences, around 27% of them singletons. Sequences were derived from PBMCs, sampled before treatment. These receptors were taken from a male donor with rectosigmoid adenocarcinoma.

Only one count was recorded for this clonotype. The rearrangement links TRBV5-1 to TRBJ2-7; perhaps TRBD2 as D (6 bases). CDR3 length: 15 residues. CDR1 is SGHRS and CDR2 is YFSETQ in the germline V gene. V dropped 5 bases and J dropped 1 base, with 16 bases sitting between them. DNA for the CDR3: TGCGCCAGCAGTCCTGGAGGGGTGTTGTCCTACGAGCAGTACTTC. Amino acids: CASSPGGVLSYEQYF.

This clonotype showed up just once. The rearrangement uses TRBV29-1 and TRBJ2-5, with 9 bases that match TRBD1. CDR3 length: 14 amino acids. The germline V gene encodes CDR1 SQVTM and CDR2 ANQGSEA. V shed 3 bases, J shed 5 bases, and the junction held 7 bases outside the gene matches. The CDR3 sequence is CSVDSSGTGETQYF. The CDR3 DNA reads TGCAGCGTTGACTCGTCCGGGACAGGGGAGACCCAGTACTTC.

On this clonotype itself: A much larger clonotype is one base distant, so this may be a read error. This sequence joins TRBV7-2 and TRBJ2-3; TRBD1 is a possible D gene (5 bases). Germline CDR1 is SGHTA and CDR2 is FQGNSA. This CDR3 contains 15 residues. The CDR3, as DNA: TGTGCCAGCGGCTTAGGTCAGGGAAACACAGATACGCAGTATTTT. This translates into CASGLGQGNTDTQYF.

This clonotype was seen many times. The chain carries TRBV10-3 and TRBJ2-7; no firm D call. V dropped 1 base and J dropped 0 bases, with 16 bases sitting between them. The CDR3 extends over 17 amino acids. Germline loops: CDR1 ENHRY, CDR2 SYGVKD. This chain's CDR3 is CAISEYELDASSYEQYF. In DNA, the CDR3 is TGTGCCATCAGTGAGTACGAGTTGGACGCGAGCTCCTACGAGCAGTACTTC.

The table lists this clonotype with many counts. The genes are TRBV7-9 and TRBJ2-1; 8 bases line up with TRBD1. From germline, CDR1 is SEHNR and CDR2 FQNEAQ (reference sequence). The CDR3 is 15 residues long. The V gene end was trimmed by 4 bases and the J gene end by 1 base; junction bases not matched to a gene: 3. CDR3 amino acids: CASSSGQGSYNEQFF. The DNA of the CDR3 is TGTGCCAGCAGCTCCGGACAGGGATCCTACAATGAGCAGTTCTTC.

There are many counts of this clonotype. The chain has TRBV29-1 and TRBJ2-1; D ambiguous. V was clipped by 1 base and J by 6 bases, with 1 base between them. Germline V gene data show CDR1 as SQVTM and CDR2 as ANQGSEA. CDR3 length: 10 residues. CDR3 region: CSVEVNEQFF. CDR3 in DNA: TGCAGCGTTGAAGTCAATGAGCAGTTCTTC.

This clonotype was picked up many times. This chain uses TRBV4-1 with TRBJ2-1; 12 bases map to TRBD2. This CDR3 comprises 15 residues. The trim removed 6 bases at V and 7 bases at J, leaving 7 bases unmatched. The germline CDR1 and CDR2 sequences are MGHRA and YSYEKL. CDR3 loop: CASSRLAGVVNEQFF. CDR3 DNA sequence: TGCGCCAGCAGTCGACTAGCGGGAGTAGTTAATGAGCAGTTCTTC.